The present TCR beta chain was sequenced within a study of regulatory T cells in long-lasting Graves disease. CDR1 MNHEY and CDR2 SVGEGT come from the germline V gene. This CDR3 region has 18 residues. V lost 0 bases and J 5 bases, leaving 21 bases between the germline ends. This clonotype was found many times. Through Arm-PCR of CDR3 regions and iRepertoire HTBI primers, TCR beta libraries were built. TCRdb re-called the multiplex PCR reads through MiXCR, storing one row per CDR3 protein. The sample has a few hundred thousand distinct CDR3 sequences; around a fifth are singletons. Time point specified: newly diagnosed GD, antithyroid drugs for less than 3 months. From RNA extracted from PBMCs, the TCR library was made. These records were also assigned to another study, of T cells in Graves' hyperthyroidism and ophthalmopathy. This second study notes: In blood, most of the thyroid clonotypes expanded above 0.001 were also present.

This sequence was found in a woman aged 25 to 45 with Graves disease. The starting material was peripheral blood mononuclear cells (PBMCs), obtained at new diagnosis, from a patient treated with antithyroid drugs. The genes are TRBV6-2 or TRBV6-3 and TRBJ2-3, with D possibly being TRBD2 (5 bases). DNA for the CDR3: TGTGCCAGCAGTTACTCCGAGGGCGGCCGAGGGAGTGGAGATACGCAGTATTTT. Its translation: CASSYSEGGRGSGDTQYF.